These 7 T cell receptor beta chains came from one sample sequenced in a study of graft-versus-host responses after intestinal transplantation (dated by TCRdb to the early 2020s). The library was produced with the immunoSEQ multiplex PCR assay. TCRdb's version of the immuneACCESS table is confined to in-frame rearrangements and falls short of the full clone set. An unresolved V gene accounts for under half of the shortfall where checked; the remainder is of unknown origin. This sample lists fewer than 30,000 clones; 80% to 95% were detected once. About 0.49% of the sample is in the top ten clones. Material: PBMCs, obtained 18 days after transplant. These TCRs come from a human patient who received an intestinal transplant, so some T cells may come from the graft donor.

The chain employs TRBV19 and TRBJ1-5; D is uncertain. Trimming removed 3 bases from V and 4 bases from J, with 10 bases in between. Germline values: CDR1 LNHDA, CDR2 SQIVND (reference sequence). The CDR3 has 14 residues. CDR3 protein: CASSMPGRNQPQHF. The CDR3 nucleotides are TGTGCCAGTAGTATGCCCGGGAGGAATCAGCCCCAGCATTTT.

The chain employs TRBV25-1 and TRBJ2-1, with D possibly TRBD1 on 6 matching bases. The CDR3 covers 16 residues. Trimming pared 5 bases from V and 8 bases from J, leaving 22 bases between. Germline V gene data show CDR1 as MGHDK and CDR2 as SYGVNS. This chain's CDR3 is CASSPHDRFEDDEQFF. The CDR3 DNA is TGTGCCAGCAGTCCACACGACAGGTTTGAAGACGATGAGCAGTTCTTC.

The rearrangement links TRBV7-3 to TRBJ1-1, with TRBD1 matching 7 bases. V was pared by 5 bases and J by 3 bases, with 3 bases of the junction left unmatched. This CDR3 has 13 amino acids. Germline CDR1 and CDR2: SGHTA and FQGTGA. DNA for the CDR3: TGTGCCAGCAGCCGGACAGGCTACACTGAAGCTTTCTTT. It codes for CASSRTGYTEAFF.

V and J are TRBV7-9 and TRBJ2-7; no clear D gene. The CDR3 contains 13 residues. Germline V gene sequence: CDR1 SEHNR, CDR2 FQNEAQ (reference sequence). V lost 5 bases to trimming and J lost 3 bases, with 11 bases between them. The DNA for the CDR3 is TGTGCCAGCAGCCATAGGGCCCACTACGAGCAGTACTTC. Translation gives CASSHRAHYEQYF.

The J gene is TRBJ2-7, the V gene TRBV6-5, with D possibly being TRBD1 (5 bases). Looked up from germline, CDR1 is MNHEY and CDR2 is SVGAGI. Trimming took off 6 bases at V and 4 bases at J, with 10 bases between the two ends. This CDR3 spans 12 amino acids. Here the CDR3 reads CASRGPSYEQYF. CDR3 coding DNA: TGTGCCAGCAGGGGGCCTTCGTACGAGCAGTACTTC.

The chain joins TRBV19 to TRBJ2-7, with 7 bases aligning to TRBD1. V trimming: 9 bases; J trimming: 1 base; junction bases outside the gene matches: 6. CDR3 length: 13 amino acids. CDR1 LNHDA and CDR2 SQIVND come from the germline V gene (reference sequence). CDR3 coding DNA: TGTGCCAGCCGACAGGGCACATCCTACGAGCAGTACTTC. It codes for CASRQGTSYEQYF. Complete variable domain (other parts from reference TRBV19 and TRBJ2-7): DGGITQSPKYLFRKEGQNVTLSCEQNLNHDAMYWYRQDPGQGLRLIYYSQIVNDFQKGDIAEGYSVSREKKESFPLTVTSAQKNPTAFYLCASRQGTSYEQYFGPGTRLTVT.

The J gene is TRBJ2-7, the V gene TRBV11-2; D unresolved. CDR3 length: 13 residues. The germline gives CDR1 SGHAT, CDR2 FQNNGV. The V end lost 0 bases, the J end lost 4 bases, and 7 bases lay between the germline ends. The CDR3 spells CASSLDLTYEQYF. CDR3 nucleotides: TGTGCCAGCAGCTTAGATCTCACGTACGAGCAGTACTTC.